A selection of T cell receptor beta chains follows, all from one sample in a study of blood T cell repertoires in COVID-19. The repertoire was sequenced with immunoSEQ multiplex PCR; TCRdb's copy has only in-frame clones and lacks some. Of about 46,000 clones in the sample, 80% to 90% were seen once. The sequenced sample was peripheral blood. The receptor set was obtained from a human donor with active COVID-19. The donor label of this sample is uncertain. Each CDR3 is given with its conserved first and last residue. The D gene is left open where the match is weak. Size is omitted from some rows. Given values are once, few, many or a class for expanded clones.

v_gene: TRBV19; len: 15; j_gene: TRBJ1-1; abundance: NA; d_gene: NA; CDR3aa: CASSMLSRGNTEAFF; CDR3nt: TGTGCCAGTAGTATGTTATCAAGGGGGAACACTGAAGCTTTCTTT
v_gene: TRBV9; len: 16; j_gene: TRBJ2-2; abundance: NA; d_gene: TRBD2; CDR3aa: CASSTGLAGGTGELFF; CDR3nt: TGTGCCAGCAGCACCGGACTAGCGGGAGGGACCGGGGAGCTGTTTTTT
v_gene: TRBV9; len: 15; j_gene: TRBJ1-6; abundance: NA; d_gene: TRBD1; CDR3aa: CASSVFDRDYSPLHF; CDR3nt: TGTGCCAGCAGCGTTTTCGACAGGGATTATTCACCCCTCCACTTT
v_gene: TRBV11-3; len: 15; j_gene: TRBJ1-1; abundance: NA; d_gene: NA; CDR3aa: CASSRTPTRNTEAFF; CDR3nt: TGTGCCAGCAGCAGGACACCTACTCGAAACACTGAAGCTTTCTTT
v_gene: TRBV10-2; len: 11; j_gene: TRBJ2-7; abundance: NA; d_gene: NA; CDR3aa: CASGAGPEQYF; CDR3nt: TGCGCCAGCGGAGCGGGCCCCGAGCAGTACTTC
v_gene: TRBV5-1; len: 15; j_gene: TRBJ2-5; abundance: once; d_gene: NA; CDR3aa: CASSLFGGGGETQYF; CDR3nt: TGCGCCAGCAGCTTGTTTGGGGGGGGCGGAGAGACCCAGTACTTC
v_gene: TRBV6-5; len: 13; j_gene: TRBJ2-4; abundance: NA; d_gene: NA; CDR3aa: CASRRSGVNIQYF; CDR3nt: TGTGCCAGCAGACGATCAGGGGTAAACATTCAGTACTTC
v_gene: TRBV5-1; len: 14; j_gene: TRBJ1-1; abundance: NA; d_gene: NA; CDR3aa: CASTPRQGNTEAFF; CDR3nt: TGCGCCAGCACCCCGCGGCAGGGTAACACTGAAGCTTTCTTT
v_gene: TRBV10-1; len: 13; j_gene: TRBJ2-1; abundance: NA; d_gene: NA; CDR3aa: CASRATSLSEQFF; CDR3nt: TGCGCCAGCAGAGCGACCAGTCTCAGTGAGCAGTTCTTC
v_gene: TRBV29-1; len: 13; j_gene: TRBJ2-1; abundance: NA; d_gene: NA; CDR3aa: CSDRYQTYNEQFF; CDR3nt: TGCAGCGACAGATACCAGACCTACAATGAGCAGTTCTTC
v_gene: TRBV3-1/TRBV3-2; len: 14; j_gene: TRBJ1-2; abundance: NA; d_gene: NA; CDR3aa: CASSHGQTNYGYTF; CDR3nt: TGTGCCAGCAGCCATGGACAGACTAACTATGGCTACACCTTC
v_gene: TRBV12-3/TRBV12-4; len: 13; j_gene: TRBJ1-5; abundance: NA; d_gene: NA; CDR3aa: CASESTLNQPQHF; CDR3nt: TGTGCCAGCGAGTCCACCTTAAATCAGCCCCAGCATTTT
v_gene: TRBV27; len: 19; j_gene: TRBJ2-2; abundance: once; d_gene: NA; CDR3aa: CASSFYQRAPIANTGELFF; CDR3nt: TGTGCCAGCAGTTTTTATCAGCGAGCACCAATAGCGAACACCGGGGAGCTGTTTTTT
v_gene: TRBV11-3; len: 13; j_gene: TRBJ2-7; abundance: NA; d_gene: NA; CDR3aa: CASSLAIADEQYF; CDR3nt: TGTGCCAGCAGCTTAGCTATAGCGGACGAGCAGTACTTC
v_gene: TRBV2; len: 14; j_gene: TRBJ1-5; abundance: NA; d_gene: NA; CDR3aa: CASSESGRNQPQHF; CDR3nt: TGTGCCAGCAGTGAATCAGGGCGTAATCAGCCCCAGCATTTT
v_gene: TRBV19; len: 14; j_gene: TRBJ2-3; abundance: NA; d_gene: TRBD2; CDR3aa: CASSISAGAATQYF; CDR3nt: TGTGCCAGTAGTATTTCCGCGGGAGCGGCTACGCAGTATTTT